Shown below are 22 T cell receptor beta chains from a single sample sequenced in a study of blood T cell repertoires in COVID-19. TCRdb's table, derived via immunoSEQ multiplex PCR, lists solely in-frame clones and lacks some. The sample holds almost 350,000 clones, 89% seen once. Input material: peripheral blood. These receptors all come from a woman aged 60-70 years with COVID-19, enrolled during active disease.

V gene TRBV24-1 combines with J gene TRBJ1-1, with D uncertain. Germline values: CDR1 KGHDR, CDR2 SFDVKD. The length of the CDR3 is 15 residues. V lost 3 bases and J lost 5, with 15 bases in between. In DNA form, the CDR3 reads TGTGCCACCAGTGATCCCAAATCCCGGGGAACTGAAGCTTTCTTT. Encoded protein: CATSDPKSRGTEAFF.

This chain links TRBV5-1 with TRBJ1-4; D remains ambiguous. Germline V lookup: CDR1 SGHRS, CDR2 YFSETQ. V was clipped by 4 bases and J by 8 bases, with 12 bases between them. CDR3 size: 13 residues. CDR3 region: CASSVSGGEKLFF. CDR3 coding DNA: TGCGCCAGCAGCGTCTCAGGTGGCGAAAAACTGTTTTTT.

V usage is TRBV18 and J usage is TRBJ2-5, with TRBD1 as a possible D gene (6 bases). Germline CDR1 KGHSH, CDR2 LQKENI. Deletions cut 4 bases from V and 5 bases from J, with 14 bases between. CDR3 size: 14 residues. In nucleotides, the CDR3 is TGTGCCAGCTCACTTCAATCAGGGGTGGAGACCCAGTACTTC. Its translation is CASSLQSGVETQYF. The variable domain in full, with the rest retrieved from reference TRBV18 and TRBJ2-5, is NAGVMQNPRHLVRRRGQEARLRCSPMKGHSHVYWYRQLPEEGLKFMVYLQKENIIDESGMPKERFSAEFPKEGPSILRIQQVVRGDSAAYFCASSLQSGVETQYFGPGTRLLVL.

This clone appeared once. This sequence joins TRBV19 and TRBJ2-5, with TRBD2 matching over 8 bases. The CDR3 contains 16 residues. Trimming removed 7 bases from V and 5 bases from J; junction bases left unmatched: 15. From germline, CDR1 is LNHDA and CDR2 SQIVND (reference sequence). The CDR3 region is CASNGPAGATRETQYF. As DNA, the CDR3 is TGTGCCAGTAACGGCCCAGCGGGGGCCACCCGTGAGACCCAGTACTTC.

This chain's CDR3 is CASKKLSAPGDTEAFF. The CDR3 nucleotides read TGTGCCAGTAAAAAATTATCCGCCCCGGGGGACACTGAAGCTTTCTTT. V gene TRBV19 combines with J gene TRBJ1-1; TRBD1 is a possible D gene (5 bases). The CDR3 extends over 16 amino acids. CDR1 and CDR2 from the germline V gene are LNHDA and SQIVND (reference sequence). The V and J ends lost 7 bases and 3 bases respectively, with 21 bases between them. The full variable domain, its missing parts supplied by reference TRBV19 and TRBJ1-1, is DGGITQSPKYLFRKEGQNVTLSCEQNLNHDAMYWYRQDPGQGLRLIYYSQIVNDFQKGDIAEGYSVSREKKESFPLTVTSAQKNPTAFYLCASKKLSAPGDTEAFFGQGTRLTVV.

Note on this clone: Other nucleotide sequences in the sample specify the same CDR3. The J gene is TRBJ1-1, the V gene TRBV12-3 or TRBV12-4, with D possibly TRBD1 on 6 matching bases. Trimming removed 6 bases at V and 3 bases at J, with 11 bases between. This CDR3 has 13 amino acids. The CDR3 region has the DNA TGTGCCAGCAGCTCACAGGGCTACACTGAAGCTTTCTTT. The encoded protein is CASSSQGYTEAFF.

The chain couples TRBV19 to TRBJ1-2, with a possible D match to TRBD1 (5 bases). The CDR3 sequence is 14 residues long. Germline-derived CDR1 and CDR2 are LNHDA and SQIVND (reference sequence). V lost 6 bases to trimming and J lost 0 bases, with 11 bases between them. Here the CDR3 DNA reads TGTGCCAGTAGATTCGACAGTTCTAACTATGGCTACACCTTC. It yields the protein CASRFDSSNYGYTF.

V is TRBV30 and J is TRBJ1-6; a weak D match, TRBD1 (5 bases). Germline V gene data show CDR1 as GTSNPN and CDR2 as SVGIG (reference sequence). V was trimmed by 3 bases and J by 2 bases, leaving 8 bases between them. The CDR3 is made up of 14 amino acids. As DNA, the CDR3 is TGTGCCTGGAGCCCGGGGGCCTATAATTCACCCCTCCACTTT. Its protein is CAWSPGAYNSPLHF.

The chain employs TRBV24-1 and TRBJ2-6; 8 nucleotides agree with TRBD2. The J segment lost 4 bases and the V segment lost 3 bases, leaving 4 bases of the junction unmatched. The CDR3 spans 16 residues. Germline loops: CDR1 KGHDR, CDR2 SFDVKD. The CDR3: CATSDVAGTGANVLTF. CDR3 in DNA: TGTGCCACCAGTGATGTAGCGGGGACCGGGGCCAACGTCCTGACTTTC.

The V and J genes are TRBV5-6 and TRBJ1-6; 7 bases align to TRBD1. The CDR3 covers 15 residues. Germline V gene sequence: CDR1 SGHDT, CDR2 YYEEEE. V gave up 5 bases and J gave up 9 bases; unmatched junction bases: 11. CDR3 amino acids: CASSLGAGGSSPLHF. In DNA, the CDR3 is TGTGCCAGCAGTCTCGGGGCAGGGGGTAGTTCACCCCTCCACTTT.

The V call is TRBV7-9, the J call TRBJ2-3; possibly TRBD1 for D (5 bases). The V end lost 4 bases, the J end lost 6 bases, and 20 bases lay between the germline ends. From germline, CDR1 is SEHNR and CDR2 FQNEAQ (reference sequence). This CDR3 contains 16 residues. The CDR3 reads CASSSLTDPVGDTQYF. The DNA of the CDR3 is TGTGCCAGCAGCTCCCTGACAGACCCAGTAGGGGATACGCAGTATTTT. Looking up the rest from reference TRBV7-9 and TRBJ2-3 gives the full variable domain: DTGVSQNPRHKITKRGQNVTFRCDPISEHNRLYWYRQTLGQGPEFLTYFQNEAQLEKSRLLSDRFSAERPKGSFSTLEIQRTEQGDSAMYLCASSSLTDPVGDTQYFGPGTRLTVL.

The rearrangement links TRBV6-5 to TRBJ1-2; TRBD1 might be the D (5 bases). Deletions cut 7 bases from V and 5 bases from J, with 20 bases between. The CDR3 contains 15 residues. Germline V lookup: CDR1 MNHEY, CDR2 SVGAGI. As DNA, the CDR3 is TGTGCCAGCACCCCAAGGAGACAGTCTACTTATGGCTACACCTTC. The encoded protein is CASTPRRQSTYGYTF.

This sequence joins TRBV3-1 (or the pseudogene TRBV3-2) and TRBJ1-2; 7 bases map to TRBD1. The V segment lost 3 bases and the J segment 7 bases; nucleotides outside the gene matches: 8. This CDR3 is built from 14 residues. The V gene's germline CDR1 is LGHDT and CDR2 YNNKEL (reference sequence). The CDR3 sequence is CASSHDATGFGYTF. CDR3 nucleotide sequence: TGTGCCAGCAGCCACGACGCGACAGGGTTTGGCTACACCTTC.

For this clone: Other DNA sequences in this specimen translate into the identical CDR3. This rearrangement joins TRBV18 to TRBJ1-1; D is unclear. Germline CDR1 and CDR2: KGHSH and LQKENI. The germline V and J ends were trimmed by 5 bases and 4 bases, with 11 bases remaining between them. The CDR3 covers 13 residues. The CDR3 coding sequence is TGTGCCAGCTCAACCGACCGGGGCACTGAAGCTTTCTTT. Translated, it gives CASSTDRGTEAFF.

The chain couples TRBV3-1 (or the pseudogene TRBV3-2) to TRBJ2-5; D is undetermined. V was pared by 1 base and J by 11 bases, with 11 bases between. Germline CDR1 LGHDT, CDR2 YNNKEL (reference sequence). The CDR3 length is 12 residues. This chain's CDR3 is CASSQGYAAQYF. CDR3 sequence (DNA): TGTGCCAGCAGCCAAGGGTATGCCGCGCAGTACTTC.

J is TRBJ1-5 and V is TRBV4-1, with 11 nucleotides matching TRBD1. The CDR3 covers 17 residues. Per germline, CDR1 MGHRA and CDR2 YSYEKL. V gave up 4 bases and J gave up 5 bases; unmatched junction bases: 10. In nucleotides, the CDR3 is TGCGCCAGCAGCCTCAATTGGGACAGGGGGTCGCATCAGCCCCAGCATTTT. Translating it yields CASSLNWDRGSHQPQHF.

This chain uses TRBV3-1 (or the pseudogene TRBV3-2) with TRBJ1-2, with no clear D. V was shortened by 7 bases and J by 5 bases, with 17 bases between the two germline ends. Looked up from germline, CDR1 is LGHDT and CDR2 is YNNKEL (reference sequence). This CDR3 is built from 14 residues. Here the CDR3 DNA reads TGTGCCAGCACCAACGATTGGGCGAATTATGGCTACACCTTC. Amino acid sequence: CASTNDWANYGYTF.

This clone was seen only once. The CDR3 sequence: CASSFRQRPHEQYF. DNA of the CDR3: TGTGCCAGCAGCTTCCGACAGAGGCCGCACGAGCAGTACTTC. The chain joins TRBV5-4 to TRBJ2-7; TRBD1 is a possible D gene (5 bases). Trimming pared 2 bases from V and 5 bases from J, leaving 14 bases between. Germline CDR1 reads SGHNT; CDR2 reads YYREEE (reference sequence). The CDR3 is 14 residues long.

The CDR3 reads CASRTAASTDTQYF. The DNA for the CDR3 is TGTGCCAGCAGGACAGCCGCTAGCACAGATACGCAGTATTTT. The chain employs TRBV14 and TRBJ2-3; D might be TRBD1 (5 bases). This CDR3 is 14 amino acids long. Germline lookup yields CDR1 SGHDN and CDR2 FVKESK. The V gene lost 6 bases and the J gene lost 0 bases, with 10 bases spanning the gap.

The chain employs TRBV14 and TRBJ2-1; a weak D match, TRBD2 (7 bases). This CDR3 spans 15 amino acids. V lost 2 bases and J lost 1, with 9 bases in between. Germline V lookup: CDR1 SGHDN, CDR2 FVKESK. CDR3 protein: CASSQRGGSYNEQFF. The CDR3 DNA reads TGTGCCAGCAGCCAAAGGGGGGGTTCCTACAATGAGCAGTTCTTC.

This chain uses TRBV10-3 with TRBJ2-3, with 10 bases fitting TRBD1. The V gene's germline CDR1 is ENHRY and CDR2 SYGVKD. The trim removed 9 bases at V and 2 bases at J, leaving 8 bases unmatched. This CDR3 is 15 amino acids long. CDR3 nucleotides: TGTGCCATTACTCCGGGACAGGGGTACACAGATACGCAGTATTTT. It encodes CAITPGQGYTDTQYF.

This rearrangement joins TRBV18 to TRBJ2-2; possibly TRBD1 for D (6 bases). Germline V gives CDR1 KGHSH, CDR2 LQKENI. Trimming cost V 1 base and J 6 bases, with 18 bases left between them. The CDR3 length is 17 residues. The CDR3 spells CASSPQSLGAQAGELFF. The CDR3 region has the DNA TGTGCCAGCTCACCACAAAGTTTGGGGGCCCAGGCCGGGGAGCTGTTTTTT.